What follows are 9 T cell receptor beta chains derived from one specimen sequenced in a study. Each CDR3 protein is one row after TCRdb ran MiXCR on the 5' RACE reads. The sample has thousands of distinct CDR3 sequences, 40% to 60% seen once. Sequencing was done on a sample of memory CD4+ T cells sorted from a lymph node. Documented subset: memory CD4+ T cells, CD4+CD45RO+CD25-. These receptor sequences come from a female donor with breast cancer.

The chain's CDR3 is CASSLESDSFPLHF. In nucleotides, the CDR3 is TGCGCCAGCAGCTTGGAATCTGACAGTTTCCCCCTCCACTTT. The genes are TRBV5-1 and TRBJ1-6; possible D gene TRBD1, 5 bases. Germline CDR1 is SGHRS and CDR2 is YFSETQ. There are 14 residues in the CDR3. With 0 bases removed from V and 13 bases from J, the gap between germline ends came to 14 bases.

The chain carries TRBV3-1 and TRBJ1-1; D uncertain. The CDR3 is made up of 11 amino acids. Germline values: CDR1 LGHDT, CDR2 YNNKEL (reference sequence). V lost 10 bases, J lost 5 bases, and 11 bases lay in between. The CDR3 is CATIGETEAFF. The CDR3 region has the DNA TGTGCCACCATCGGGGAAACTGAAGCTTTCTTT.

This chain uses TRBV15 with TRBJ1-3; D is undetermined. The V end was cut by 5 bases, the J end by 0 bases, with 11 bases between. CDR1 is LNHNV and CDR2 is YYDKDF in the germline V gene (reference sequence). The CDR3 loop spans 15 amino acids. The CDR3 DNA is TGTGCCACCAGCGAGTATCTTATCTCTGGAAACACCATATATTTT. Residues: CATSEYLISGNTIYF.

CDR3 loop: CASSTRQGDLYEQYF. CDR3 sequence (DNA): TGCGCCAGCAGCACAAGACAGGGGGACCTCTACGAGCAGTACTTC. V is TRBV5-1 and J is TRBJ2-7; 9 nucleotides align to TRBD1. The germline gives CDR1 SGHRS, CDR2 YFSETQ. The ends lost 4 bases at V and 3 bases at J; junction bases unmatched: 8. The CDR3 has 15 amino acids.

This rearrangement joins TRBV4-1 to TRBJ1-5; a possible D gene is TRBD1 (5 bases). CDR1 is MGHRA, CDR2 YSYEKL, per germline. Deletions cut 5 bases from V and 3 bases from J, with 14 bases between. The CDR3 extends over 15 amino acids. The CDR3 region is CASSSAQGNNQPQHF. The CDR3 nucleotides are TGCGCCAGCAGCTCCGCCCAGGGTAACAATCAGCCCCAGCATTTT.

This clonotype was counted a few times. The chain links TRBV7-2 to TRBJ1-2; D not certain. Germline V CDR1 and CDR2: SGHTA, FQGNSA. The CDR3 spans 13 residues. Trimming removed 3 bases at V and 4 bases at J, with 9 bases between. The CDR3 nucleotides are TGTGCCAGCAGCTTCGCGGAGGGCTATGGCTACACCTTC. Translated: CASSFAEGYGYTF.

The chain has TRBV4-3 and TRBJ2-2, with D tentatively TRBD1 (7 bases). Trimming took 0 bases from V and 9 from J, leaving 14 bases between them. This CDR3 spans 15 amino acids. The V gene's germline CDR1 is LGHNA and CDR2 YSLEER. CDR3 nucleotide sequence: TGCGCCAGCAGCCAAGAGGGCAGGGGGAGGAGGGAGCTGTTTTTT. This translates into CASSQEGRGRRELFF.

The V gene is TRBV28, the J gene TRBJ1-1, with D possibly matching TRBD1 (5 bases). Trimming cost V 4 bases and J 4 bases, with 10 bases left between them. The CDR3 totals 13 residues. Looked up from germline, CDR1 is MDHEN and CDR2 is SYDVKM. CDR3 nucleotide sequence: TGTGCCAGCAGTTGGGGGGATGGCACTGAAGCTTTCTTT. This codes for CASSWGDGTEAFF.

This sequence joins TRBV5-6 and TRBJ2-3; D is undetermined. V was shortened by 4 bases and J by 3 bases, with 6 bases between the two germline ends. The CDR3 runs 12 residues. The germline V gene encodes CDR1 SGHDT and CDR2 YYEEEE. The CDR3 DNA reads as TGTGCCAGCAGCCTGTCTACAGATACGCAGTATTTT. This translates into CASSLSTDTQYF. The variable domain in full, with the rest retrieved from reference TRBV5-6 and TRBJ2-3, is DAGVTQSPTHLIKTRGQQVTLRCSPKSGHDTVSWYQQALGQGPQFIFQYYEEEERQRGNFPDRFSGHQFPNYSSELNVNALLLGDSALYLCASSLSTDTQYFGPGTRLTVL.